A single sample is the source of the 24 T cell receptor beta chains below, sequenced in a study of blood T cell repertoires in COVID-19. TCRdb's copy holds only in-frame clones and misses some; the assay was immunoSEQ multiplex PCR. The data contain about 130,000 clones, 78% of them singletons. The specimen sequenced was peripheral blood. The receptors derive from a man aged 60 to 75 who had recovered from COVID-19.

The chain links TRBV29-1 to TRBJ2-3; D may be TRBD1 (6 bases). Germline lookup yields CDR1 SQVTM and CDR2 ANQGSEA. This CDR3 region has 14 residues. V was trimmed by 1 base and J by 5 bases, leaving 13 bases between them. CDR3 sequence: CSVEAAGAGDTQYF. In nucleotides, the CDR3 is TGCAGCGTTGAAGCGGCAGGGGCGGGAGATACGCAGTATTTT.

In its sample, this clone was seen once. This chain uses TRBV18 with TRBJ1-5; 11 bases align to TRBD1. The germline V gene encodes CDR1 KGHSH and CDR2 LQKENI. After removal of 4 bases from V and 6 bases from J, the junction contained 2 bases not matched to a gene. The CDR3 length is 14 residues. Here the CDR3 DNA reads TGTGCCAGCTCACTAGGGACAGGGGGTCAGCCCCAGCATTTT. Residues: CASSLGTGGQPQHF.

This clone has more than one count but fewer than ten. CDR3 bases: TGTGCCAGCAGCCCGACAGGGACAAGCTCCTACGAGCAGTACTTC. Translation: CASSPTGTSSYEQYF. This rearrangement joins TRBV5-6 to TRBJ2-7, with 7 bases matching TRBD1. Per germline, CDR1 SGHDT and CDR2 YYEEEE. This CDR3 is 15 amino acids long. V lost 4 bases to trimming and J lost 0 bases; unmatched junction nucleotides: 7.

The V and J genes are TRBV19 and TRBJ2-5; D may be TRBD1 (7 bases). The germline V gene has CDR1 LNHDA and CDR2 SQIVND (reference sequence). This CDR3 spans 17 amino acids. V lost 4 bases to trimming and J lost 3 bases, with 21 bases between them. DNA for the CDR3: TGTGCCAGTAGTACCCTGACAGGGTTCGGCGGGGAAGAGACCCAGTACTTC. Its translation is CASSTLTGFGGEETQYF.

The V gene is TRBV30, the J gene TRBJ2-3; TRBD2 is a possible D gene (6 bases). Germline CDR1 is GTSNPN and CDR2 is SVGIG (reference sequence). This CDR3 region has 14 residues. V dropped 8 bases and J dropped 0 bases, with 15 bases sitting between them. The CDR3 sequence is CAGKGDSSTDTQYF. CDR3 DNA: TGTGCCGGGAAAGGGGACTCCAGCACAGATACGCAGTATTTT. The complete variable domain, with remaining parts taken from reference TRBV30 and TRBJ2-3, reads SQTIHQWPATLVQPVGSPLSLECTVEGTSNPNLYWYRQAAGRGLQLLFYSVGIGQISSEVPQNLSASRPQDRQFILSSKKLLLSDSGFYLCAGKGDSSTDTQYFGPGTRLTVL.

The chain is built from TRBV6-1 and TRBJ1-2, with TRBD1 identical over 7 bases. Germline loops: CDR1 MNHNS, CDR2 SASEGT. The CDR3 contains 17 residues. V dropped 4 bases and J dropped 7; count of bases not matched to a gene: 18. The CDR3 protein is CASSGRLRDSLMGGYTF. The CDR3 DNA sequence: TGTGCCAGCAGTGGCCGATTAAGGGACAGTCTCATGGGTGGCTACACCTTC.

With respect to this clone: Other nucleotide sequences in the sample specify the same CDR3. The chain recombines TRBV11-3 with TRBJ2-1; 8 nucleotides match TRBD2. The CDR3 length is 15 residues. The germline CDR1 and CDR2 sequences are SGHNT and YENEEA. J lost 6 bases, V lost 5 bases, and 9 bases had no gene match. The chain's CDR3 is CASSLTSGGSNEQFF. CDR3 in DNA: TGTGCCAGCAGCCTGACAAGCGGGGGTAGCAATGAGCAGTTCTTC.

The chain uses TRBV6-6 and TRBJ2-1; 8 bases are shared with TRBD2. The length of the CDR3 is 17 residues. The trim removed 5 bases at V and 0 bases at J, leaving 9 bases unmatched. Germline loops: CDR1 MNHNY, CDR2 SVGAGI (reference sequence). The CDR3 here is CASSRGGLSLSYNEQFF. CDR3 in DNA: TGTGCCAGCAGTCGGGGGGGACTGTCACTCTCCTACAATGAGCAGTTCTTC.

The V gene is TRBV19, the J gene TRBJ1-4, with D unresolved. Trimming removed 10 bases at V and 5 bases at J, with 14 bases between. CDR1 LNHDA and CDR2 SQIVND come from the germline V gene (reference sequence). CDR3 size: 13 residues. The CDR3 coding sequence is TGTGCCATTTCGGACTCAAGAAATGAAAAACTGTTTTTT. It encodes CAISDSRNEKLFF.

The gene calls are TRBV11-1 and TRBJ2-1; TRBD2 matches at 14 bases. CDR1 and CDR2 from the germline V gene are SGHAT and FQDESV (reference sequence). The V gene end was trimmed by 3 bases and the J gene end by 7 bases; junction bases not matched to a gene: 5. The CDR3 totals 16 residues. Here the CDR3 reads CASSFAGLAGGNEQFF. As DNA, the CDR3 is TGTGCCAGCAGCTTTGCTGGACTAGCGGGAGGAAATGAGCAGTTCTTC.

This chain connects TRBV3-1 (or the pseudogene TRBV3-2) to TRBJ2-4, with 7 bases aligning to TRBD1. Germline values: CDR1 LGHDT, CDR2 YNNKEL (reference sequence). There are 15 residues in the CDR3. Trimming removed 5 bases from V and 3 bases from J; junction bases left unmatched: 7. This CDR3 reads CASSSQGVGKNIQYF. CDR3 coding DNA: TGTGCCAGCAGCTCCCAGGGGGTCGGCAAAAACATTCAGTACTTC.

The chain combines TRBV23-1 with TRBJ2-4; 7 positions agree with TRBD2. TRBV23-1 is placed among ORFs of uncertain function. The length of the CDR3 is 18 residues. Trimming removed 4 bases from V and 1 base from J; junction bases left unmatched: 13. This chain's CDR3 is CASSPARETEGAKNIQYF. The CDR3 DNA reads as TGCGCCAGCAGTCCGGCGCGGGAGACGGAGGGGGCCAAAAACATTCAGTACTTC.

V gene TRBV7-9 combines with J gene TRBJ2-7; D gene unclear. Trimming cost V 5 bases and J 7 bases, with 9 bases left between them. This CDR3 has 11 residues. Germline-derived CDR1 and CDR2 are SEHNR and FQNEAQ (reference sequence). The CDR3 sequence is CASSTQQEQYF. For the CDR3, the DNA is TGTGCCAGCAGCACACAGCAGGAGCAGTACTTC.

This chain connects TRBV2 to TRBJ2-5; 8 nucleotides line up with TRBD1. The trim removed 8 bases at V and 0 bases at J, leaving 5 bases unmatched. The CDR3 loop spans 14 amino acids. Looked up from germline, CDR1 is SNHLY and CDR2 is FYNNEI. The CDR3 sequence: CASSRQGYQETQYF. Here the CDR3 DNA reads TGTGCCAGCTCCCGACAGGGGTACCAAGAGACCCAGTACTTC.

J is TRBJ1-6 and V is TRBV5-1; unclear D gene. Trimming took off 4 bases at V and 0 bases at J, with 14 bases between the two ends. CDR1 and CDR2 from the germline V gene are SGHRS and YFSETQ. The CDR3 has 17 amino acids. The CDR3 spells CASSPRFVSSYNSPLHF. CDR3 nucleotide sequence: TGCGCCAGCAGCCCGAGGTTCGTTAGCTCCTATAATTCACCCCTCCACTTT.

This chain connects TRBV30 to TRBJ2-7, with a tentative D call TRBD1 (6 bases). V dropped 3 bases and J dropped 0 bases, with 15 bases sitting between them. CDR1 and CDR2 (germline): GTSNPN, SVGIG (reference sequence). The CDR3 spans 15 residues. The CDR3 spells CAWSRGRIDSYEQYF. CDR3 sequence (DNA): TGTGCCTGGAGCAGGGGACGGATAGACTCCTACGAGCAGTACTTC.

This clone was detected only a few times. The genes are TRBV10-2 and TRBJ1-5; weak D call: TRBD1 (5 bases). The germline V gene has CDR1 WSHSY and CDR2 SAAADI. Deletions cut 10 bases from V and 6 bases from J, with 16 bases between. This CDR3 has 13 residues. CDR3 coding DNA: TGCGCCACCACCGAAGGGGCTCGTCAGCCCCAGCATTTT. Its protein product is CATTEGARQPQHF.

The gene calls are TRBV5-1 and TRBJ2-3, with 11 positions matching TRBD2. CDR1 and CDR2 from the germline V gene are SGHRS and YFSETQ. The CDR3 contains 17 residues. V lost 0 bases to trimming and J lost 4 bases; unmatched junction nucleotides: 7. The CDR3 DNA reads as TGCGCCAGCAGCTTGGGACTAGCGGGAAGTTTGGCAGATACGCAGTATTTT. Residues: CASSLGLAGSLADTQYF. Full variable domain (rest looked up from reference TRBV5-1 and TRBJ2-3): KAGVTQTPRYLIKTRGQQVTLSCSPISGHRSVSWYQQTPGQGLQFLFEYFSETQRNKGNFPGRFSGRQFSNSRSEMNVSTLELGDSALYLCASSLGLAGSLADTQYFGPGTRLTVL.

The V gene is TRBV5-1, the J gene TRBJ2-5; 9 bases fit TRBD1. There are 15 residues in the CDR3. The germline V gene encodes CDR1 SGHRS and CDR2 YFSETQ. J was trimmed by 2 bases and V by 4 bases; bases with no gene match: 6. CDR3 region: CASSQLGQGQETQYF. DNA of the CDR3: TGCGCCAGCAGCCAGTTGGGACAGGGTCAAGAGACCCAGTACTTC.

This clone was recorded a few times. The rearrangement links TRBV6-6 to TRBJ2-7; a weak D match, TRBD2 (6 bases). Between the trimmed V and J ends, which lost 6 bases and 5 bases, there was a span of 17 bases. This CDR3 spans 14 amino acids. Germline loops: CDR1 MNHNY, CDR2 SVGAGI (reference sequence). In nucleotides, the CDR3 is TGTGCCAGCAGCCCGTCGCGGGACCGCAACGAGCAGTACTTC. As protein: CASSPSRDRNEQYF.

V usage is TRBV3-1 (or the pseudogene TRBV3-2) and J usage is TRBJ2-1; D unclear. Deletions cut 0 bases from V and 0 bases from J, with 12 bases between. Germline CDR1 LGHDT, CDR2 YNNKEL (reference sequence). CDR3 length: 17 residues. DNA of the CDR3: TGTGCCAGCAGCCAAGATTCAGTTTTACGCTCCTACAATGAGCAGTTCTTC. It translates to CASSQDSVLRSYNEQFF.

CDR3 nucleotides: TGTGCCAGCAGTTACTGGCTGTCGTCAGATGAAGCTTTCTTT. Translated: CASSYWLSSDEAFF. The J gene is TRBJ1-1, the V gene TRBV6-5; D not resolved. The V end was cut by 1 base, the J end by 7 bases, with 13 bases between. CDR3 length equals 14 residues. Germline-derived CDR1 and CDR2 are MNHEY and SVGAGI.

This clone has more than one count but fewer than ten. CDR3 in amino acids: CASRVERAQNTEAFF. The CDR3 DNA sequence: TGTGCCAGCCGAGTGGAGAGGGCCCAGAACACTGAAGCTTTCTTT. J is TRBJ1-1 and V is TRBV6-5; D is undetermined. The CDR3 is 15 amino acids. Germline V CDR1 and CDR2: MNHEY, SVGAGI. Between the trimmed V and J ends, which lost 8 bases and 1 base, there was a span of 17 bases.

This chain uses TRBV7-8 with TRBJ2-5; D not resolved. Between the trimmed V and J ends, which lost 5 bases and 4 bases, there was a span of 8 bases. The V gene's germline CDR1 is SGHVS and CDR2 FQNEAQ. The CDR3 runs 12 residues. CDR3 protein: CASSPVGETQYF. The CDR3 DNA is TGTGCCAGCAGCCCAGTTGGAGAGACCCAGTACTTC.